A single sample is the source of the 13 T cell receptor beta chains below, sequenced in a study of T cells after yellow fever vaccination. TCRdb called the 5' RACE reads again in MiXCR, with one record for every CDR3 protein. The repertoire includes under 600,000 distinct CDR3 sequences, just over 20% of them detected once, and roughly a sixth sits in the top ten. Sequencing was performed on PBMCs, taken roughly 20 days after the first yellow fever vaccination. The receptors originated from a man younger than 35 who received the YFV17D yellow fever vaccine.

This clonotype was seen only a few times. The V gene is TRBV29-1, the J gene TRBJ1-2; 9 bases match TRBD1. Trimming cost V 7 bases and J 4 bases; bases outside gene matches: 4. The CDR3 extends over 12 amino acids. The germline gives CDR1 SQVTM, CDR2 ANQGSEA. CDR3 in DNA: TGCAGCGGGATGGACAGGGGCTATGGCTACACCTTC. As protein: CSGMDRGYGYTF.

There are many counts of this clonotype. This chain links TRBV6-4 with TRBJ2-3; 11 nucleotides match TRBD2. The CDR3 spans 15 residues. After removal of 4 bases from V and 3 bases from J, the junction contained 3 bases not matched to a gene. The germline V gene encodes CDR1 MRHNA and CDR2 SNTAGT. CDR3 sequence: CASSVSGGATDTQYF. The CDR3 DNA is TGTGCCAGCAGTGTTAGCGGGGGGGCGACAGATACGCAGTATTTT.

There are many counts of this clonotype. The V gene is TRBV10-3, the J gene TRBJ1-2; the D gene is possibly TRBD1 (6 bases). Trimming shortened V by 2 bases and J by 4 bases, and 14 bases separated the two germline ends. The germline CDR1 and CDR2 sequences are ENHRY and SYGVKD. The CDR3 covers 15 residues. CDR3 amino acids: CAISETGTGSYGYTF. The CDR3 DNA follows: TGTGCCATCAGTGAGACCGGTACAGGGAGCTATGGCTACACCTTC.

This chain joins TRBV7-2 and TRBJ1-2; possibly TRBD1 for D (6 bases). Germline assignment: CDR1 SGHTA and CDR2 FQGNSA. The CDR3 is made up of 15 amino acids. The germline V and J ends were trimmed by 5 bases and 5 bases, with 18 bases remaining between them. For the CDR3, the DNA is TGTGCCAGCAGCCCCCCGTCGGGGGGCCCGTATGGCTACACCTTC. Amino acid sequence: CASSPPSGGPYGYTF.

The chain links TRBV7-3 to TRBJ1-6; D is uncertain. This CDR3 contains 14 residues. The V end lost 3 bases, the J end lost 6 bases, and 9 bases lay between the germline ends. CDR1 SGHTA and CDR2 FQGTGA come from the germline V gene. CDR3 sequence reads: CASSFGPLNSPLHF. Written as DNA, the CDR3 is TGTGCCAGCAGCTTCGGGCCCCTTAATTCACCCCTCCACTTT.

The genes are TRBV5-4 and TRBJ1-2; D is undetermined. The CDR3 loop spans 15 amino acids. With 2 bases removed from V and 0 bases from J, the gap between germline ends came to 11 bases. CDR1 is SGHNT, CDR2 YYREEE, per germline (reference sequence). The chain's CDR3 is CASSFGTRPNYGYTF. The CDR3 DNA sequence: TGTGCCAGCAGCTTCGGTACACGGCCTAACTATGGCTACACCTTC.

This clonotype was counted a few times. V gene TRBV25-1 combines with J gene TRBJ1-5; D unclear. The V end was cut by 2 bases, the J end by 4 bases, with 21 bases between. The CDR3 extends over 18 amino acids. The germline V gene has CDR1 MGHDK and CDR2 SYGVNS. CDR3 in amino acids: CASSEREGNPARNQPQHF. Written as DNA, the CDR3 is TGTGCCAGCAGTGAACGTGAAGGGAATCCGGCGAGGAATCAGCCCCAGCATTTT. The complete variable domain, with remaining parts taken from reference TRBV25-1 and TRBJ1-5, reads EADIYQTPRYLVIGTGKKITLECSQTMGHDKMYWYQQDPGMELHLIHYSYGVNSTEKGDLSSESTVSRIRTEHFPLTLESARPSHTSQYLCASSEREGNPARNQPQHFGDGTRLSIL.

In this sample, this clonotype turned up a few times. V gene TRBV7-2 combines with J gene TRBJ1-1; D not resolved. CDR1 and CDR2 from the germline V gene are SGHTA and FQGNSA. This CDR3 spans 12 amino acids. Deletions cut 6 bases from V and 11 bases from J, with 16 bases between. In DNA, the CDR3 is TGTGCCAGCAGAGCTAGACGGGCGAGGGCTTTCTTT. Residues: CASRARRARAFF.

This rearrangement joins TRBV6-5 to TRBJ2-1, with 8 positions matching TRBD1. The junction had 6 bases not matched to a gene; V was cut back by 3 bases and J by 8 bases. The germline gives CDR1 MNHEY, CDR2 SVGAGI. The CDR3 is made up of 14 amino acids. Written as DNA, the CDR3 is TGTGCCAGCAGTTATGTACAGGGGGGAGATGAGCAGTTCTTC. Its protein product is CASSYVQGGDEQFF.

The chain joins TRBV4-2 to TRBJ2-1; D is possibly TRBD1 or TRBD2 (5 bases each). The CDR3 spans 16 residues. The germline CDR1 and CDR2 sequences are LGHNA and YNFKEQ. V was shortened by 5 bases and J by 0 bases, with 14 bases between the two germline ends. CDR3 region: CASSTRDGSSYNEQFF. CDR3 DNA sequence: TGTGCCAGCAGCACTAGGGACGGTAGCTCCTACAATGAGCAGTTCTTC.

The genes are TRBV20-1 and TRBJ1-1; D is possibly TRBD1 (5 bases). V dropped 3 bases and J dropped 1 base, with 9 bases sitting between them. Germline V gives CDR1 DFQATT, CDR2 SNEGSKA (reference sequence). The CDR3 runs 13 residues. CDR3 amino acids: CSASRDGNTEAFF. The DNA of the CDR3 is TGCAGTGCTAGCAGGGATGGGAACACTGAAGCTTTCTTT.

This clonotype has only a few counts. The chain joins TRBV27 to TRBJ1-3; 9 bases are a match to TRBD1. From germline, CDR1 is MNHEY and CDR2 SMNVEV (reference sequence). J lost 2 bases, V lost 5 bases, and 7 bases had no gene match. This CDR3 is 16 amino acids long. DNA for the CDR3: TGTGCCAGCAGTCCAGGACAGGGGTTAGCTGGAAACACCATATATTTT. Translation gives CASSPGQGLAGNTIYF.

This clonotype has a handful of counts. Here the CDR3 reads CSALPQRGGPDTQYF. The DNA of the CDR3 is TGCAGTGCCCTTCCCCAGCGGGGGGGCCCAGATACGCAGTATTTT. This chain links TRBV20-1 with TRBJ2-3; 10 positions agree with TRBD2. V shed 6 bases, J shed 4 bases, and the junction held 10 bases outside the gene matches. Germline V gene lookup returns CDR1 DFQATT and CDR2 SNEGSKA (reference sequence). This CDR3 region has 15 residues.